This T cell receptor beta chain is from a study of shared clonotypes between healthy human individuals. Findings and limits, study-wide: Estimated richness values were generally larger in naive subsets than in memory subsets. Among several donors, approximately 5% of naive CD4 clonotypes were found in common.

Remarks on this clone: Its antigen remains unidentified.

The authors' processing: Filtering of immunoSEQ junctional sequences could not match full-length read filtering. Generated by immunoSEQ multiplex PCR, the TCRdb table keeps only in-frame clones and is missing some. That table furnishes V, J and clone size, whereas the DNA furnished D and trimming. The sample shows approximately 940,000 clones, 60% to 85% of them seen only once. With 3 bases clipped from V and 6 bases from J, the junction kept 5 bases outside the gene matches. CDR3 length equals 14 residues. The germline V gene encodes CDR1 SGHRS and CDR2 YFSETQ. This TCR derives from a man younger than 30 in good health. Sequencing was performed on memory CD4+ T cells sorted from blood. Noted subset: CD45RA-negative fraction. The gene calls are TRBV5-1 and TRBJ2-7; 11 positions agree with TRBD1. The CDR3 reads CASSSRTGGVEQYF. In DNA form, the CDR3 reads TGCGCCAGCAGCTCCCGGACAGGGGGCGTCGAGCAGTACTTC.